Presented here are 28 T cell receptor beta chains from one specimen sequenced in a study of post-analysis software for immune sequencing data. Study-wide results and caveats: A few TRBV segments (TRBV5-6, TRBV5-1 and TRBV20-1 among them) occurred more frequently in patients than in controls.

Which antigens these TCRs recognize remains unknown. Incorporated into the TCR beta cDNA libraries were unique molecular identifiers, which served to reduce PCR and sequencing biases. TCRdb fed the PCR reads into MiXCR, producing one record per CDR3 protein. The table shows roughly 730,000 distinct CDR3 sequences, with less than 35% occurring only once. Sequencing input: blood. All receptors derive from a girl aged 5 to 17 with multiple sclerosis.

This clonotype was seen a handful of times. The chain recombines TRBV15 with TRBJ1-2, with no clear D. The CDR3 is made up of 15 amino acids. Germline V gene sequence: CDR1 LNHNV, CDR2 YYDKDF (reference sequence). V lost 2 bases, J lost 6 bases, and 16 bases lay in between. CDR3 region: CATSRFVGSADGYTF. CDR3 sequence (DNA): TGTGCCACCAGCAGATTCGTCGGGAGCGCAGATGGCTACACCTTC.

The table lists this clonotype with a few counts. The chain employs TRBV3-1 and TRBJ2-5; D uncertain. The germline CDR1 and CDR2 sequences are LGHDT and YNNKEL (reference sequence). The CDR3 is 16 amino acids. Trimming left V 2 bases short and J 0 bases short, with 13 bases between. CDR3 bases: TGTGCCAGCAGCCAAAGGTTGGGCAGGTACCAAGAGACCCAGTACTTC. Translated, it gives CASSQRLGRYQETQYF.

The table lists this clonotype with a few counts. The genes are TRBV3-1 and TRBJ2-5; 10 positions match TRBD2. Per the germline V gene, CDR1 is LGHDT and CDR2 is YNNKEL (reference sequence). The CDR3 consists of 17 residues. J was trimmed by 11 bases and V by 2 bases; bases with no gene match: 17. In nucleotides, the CDR3 is TGTGCCAGCAGCCAAACAGCGGGAGGGCTAAGCGGGGGTAAGCAGTACTTC. It yields the protein CASSQTAGGLSGGKQYF.

This clonotype was found a few times. The chain is built from TRBV7-2 and TRBJ2-3; TRBD2 aligns across 11 bases. Germline-derived CDR1 and CDR2 are SGHTA and FQGNSA. Trimming cost V 5 bases and J 4 bases; bases outside gene matches: 11. The CDR3 extends over 17 amino acids. The CDR3 nucleotides are TGTGCCAGCAGCCTCGTGGGAGGGACTAGCGGCGCAGATACGCAGTATTTT. Translation: CASSLVGGTSGADTQYF.

Comments on this clonotype: Sequence at one end of the junction differs from germline and may be a read error. The rearrangement uses TRBV4-3 and TRBJ2-1, with 9 nucleotides matching TRBD2. The CDR3 is 16 residues long. CDR1 and CDR2 (germline): LGHNA, YSLEER. This chain's CDR3 is CAGSQDRAGGNNEQFF. CDR3 DNA sequence: TGCGCCGGCAGCCAAGATCGGGCGGGAGGGAACAATGAGCAGTTCTTC.

This clonotype was picked up one time. This chain joins TRBV6-1 and TRBJ2-1; 11 nucleotides align to TRBD1. This CDR3 has 16 amino acids. Germline loops: CDR1 MNHNS, CDR2 SASEGT. V trimming: 2 bases; J trimming: 8 bases; junction bases outside the gene matches: 8. The CDR3 region has the DNA TGTGCCAGCAGTGAAATTTTGGGACAGGGGGTTTATGAGCAGTTCTTC. This sequence encodes CASSEILGQGVYEQFF.

This CDR3 is CASKGDSSNRGLYNEQFF. The CDR3 DNA is TGTGCCAGTAAAGGGGACAGTTCAAATCGGGGTCTTTACAATGAGCAGTTCTTC. The rearrangement links TRBV19 to TRBJ2-1; TRBD1 agrees at 7 bases. Germline CDR1 is LNHDA and CDR2 is SQIVND (reference sequence). This CDR3 region has 18 residues. V lost 7 bases to trimming and J lost 4 bases; unmatched junction nucleotides: 19.

This clonotype occurred a few times. Here the CDR3 DNA reads TGTGCCAGCAGTGAAACGGTAGGGGGGCAAAGCTCCTACGAGCAGTACTTC. Its translation: CASSETVGGQSSYEQYF. The rearrangement joins TRBV6-1 to TRBJ2-7; D is tentatively TRBD1 or TRBD2 (6 bases each). The CDR3 has 17 residues. The V gene lost 2 bases and the J gene lost 0 bases, with 17 bases spanning the gap. Germline-derived CDR1 and CDR2 are MNHNS and SASEGT.

This clonotype was seen only a few times. This rearrangement joins TRBV27 to TRBJ2-1, with D possibly being TRBD1 (5 bases). V was clipped by 4 bases and J by 2 bases, with 15 bases between them. The CDR3 is made up of 16 amino acids. Per the germline V gene, CDR1 is MNHEY and CDR2 is SMNVEV (reference sequence). In DNA, the CDR3 is TGTGCCAGCAGTTCGCTGACAGTATCGACCTACAATGAGCAGTTCTTC. It specifies CASSSLTVSTYNEQFF.

This clonotype was picked up a small number of times. The chain joins TRBV7-9 to TRBJ2-7; TRBD2 aligns across 10 bases. With V trimmed by 1 base and J by 0 bases, 6 bases remained unmatched. The CDR3 totals 17 residues. Germline V gives CDR1 SEHNR, CDR2 FQNEAQ (reference sequence). CDR3 sequence (DNA): TGTGCCAGCAGCTTAGAAGTTTCTAGCGGGAGCTCCTACGAGCAGTACTTC. Its protein product is CASSLEVSSGSSYEQYF.

This clonotype came up a few times. The chain links TRBV5-6 to TRBJ2-2; perhaps TRBD2 as D (5 bases). V shed 5 bases and J shed 6 bases, with 17 bases lying between them. CDR3 size: 15 residues. The germline V gene encodes CDR1 SGHDT and CDR2 YYEEEE. The CDR3 loop is CASSSGLTTPGELFF. The CDR3 DNA sequence: TGTGCCAGCAGTTCCGGACTGACCACCCCCGGGGAGCTGTTTTTT.

The V call is TRBV12-3 or TRBV12-4, the J call TRBJ2-7; either TRBD1 or TRBD2 may supply D (6 bases each). Trimming cost V 6 bases and J 2 bases, with 17 bases left between them. The CDR3 has 15 amino acids. The CDR3 sequence is CASSPLGGNPYEQYF. In DNA form, the CDR3 reads TGTGCCAGCAGCCCCTTGGGGGGCAACCCCTACGAGCAGTACTTC.

This clonotype showed up just once. The chain couples TRBV20-1 to TRBJ1-5; 11 bases line up with TRBD1. CDR3 length: 13 residues. The V gene end was trimmed by 6 bases and the J gene end by 6 bases; junction bases not matched to a gene: 4. Germline V gives CDR1 DFQATT, CDR2 SNEGSKA (reference sequence). The CDR3 spells CSAGQGASQPQHF. Here the CDR3 DNA reads TGCAGTGCCGGACAGGGGGCTAGTCAGCCCCAGCATTTT.

This clonotype was observed a handful of times. The genes are TRBV5-1 and TRBJ2-7; either TRBD1 or TRBD2 may fit D (5 bases each). Trimming left V 3 bases short and J 1 base short, with 17 bases between. Germline V gene data show CDR1 as SGHRS and CDR2 as YFSETQ. CDR3 size: 16 residues. Written as DNA, the CDR3 is TGCGCCAGCAGCTCGGGACCGTCTGGTGGTTCCTACGAGCAGTACTTC. It translates to CASSSGPSGGSYEQYF.

The CDR3 coding sequence is TGCAGTGCCATCAAGGGGGACCACGCCGATGAGCAGTTCTTC. Translated, it gives CSAIKGDHADEQFF. The chain uses TRBV20-1 and TRBJ2-1, with D possibly matching TRBD1 (6 bases). Germline CDR1 DFQATT, CDR2 SNEGSKA (reference sequence). Deletions cut 6 bases from V and 8 bases from J, with 20 bases between. The CDR3 is 14 residues long.

This clonotype appeared once. The germline gene is not matched at one end of the junction; a read error may be the cause. The chain uses TRBV4-1 and TRBJ1-5, with a possible D match to TRBD1 (6 bases). Germline CDR1 is MGHRA and CDR2 is YSYEKL. The CDR3 is made up of 14 amino acids. The CDR3 is CASSQGGGNRPQHF. DNA for the CDR3: TGCGCCAGCAGCCAAGGAGGGGGGAATCGGCCCCAGCATTTT.

The chain has TRBV7-9 and TRBJ2-1; tentatively, D is TRBD1 (6 bases). The V and J ends lost 5 bases and 6 bases respectively, with 17 bases between them. The CDR3 has 15 amino acids. CDR1 and CDR2 from the germline V gene are SEHNR and FQNEAQ (reference sequence). CDR3 nucleotide sequence: TGTGCCAGCAGCCCGCAGGGGTTCGCGGGCAATGAGCAGTTCTTC. This encodes CASSPQGFAGNEQFF.

This clonotype came up many times. The J gene is TRBJ2-5, the V gene TRBV7-2, with D uncertain. The CDR3 is 12 amino acids. With 4 bases removed from V and 5 bases from J, the gap between germline ends came to 8 bases. Germline V gene sequence: CDR1 SGHTA, CDR2 FQGNSA. The CDR3, as DNA: TGTGCCAGCAGCTACCAACAGGAGACCCAGTACTTC. Amino acid sequence: CASSYQQETQYF. Looking up the rest from reference TRBV7-2 and TRBJ2-5 gives the full variable domain: GAGVSQSPSNKVTEKGKDVELRCDPISGHTALYWYRQSLGQGLEFLIYFQGNSAPDKSGLPSDRFSAERTGGSVSTLTIQRTQQEDSAVYLCASSYQQETQYFGPGTRLLVL.

This clonotype showed up just a few times. The V call is TRBV6-5, the J call TRBJ2-1; 9 nucleotides align to TRBD2. The V segment lost 4 bases and the J segment 7 bases; nucleotides outside the gene matches: 8. The CDR3 sequence is 15 residues long. CDR1 and CDR2 from the germline V gene are MNHEY and SVGAGI. The CDR3 DNA reads TGTGCCAGCAGTTCACCGGGACTAGCTCCGAATGAGCAGTTCTTC. Protein: CASSSPGLAPNEQFF.

Of note for this clonotype: A much larger clone differs from this one at a single base, so this may be a read error. This chain uses TRBV29-1 with TRBJ2-5, with D possibly TRBD1 on 5 matching bases. The germline V and J ends were trimmed by 4 bases and 11 bases, with 23 bases remaining between them. Germline CDR1 is SQVTM and CDR2 is ANQGSEA. The CDR3 loop spans 14 amino acids. The CDR3: CSVAGQGTSHEQYF. In DNA, the CDR3 is TGCAGCGTTGCCGGGCAGGGAACATCCCATGAGCAGTACTTC.

The chain joins TRBV6-6 to TRBJ1-1; 9 bases line up with TRBD1. V was pared by 5 bases and J by 5 bases, with 9 bases of the junction left unmatched. This CDR3 region has 15 residues. Germline CDR1 is MNHNY and CDR2 is SVGAGI (reference sequence). The CDR3 nucleotides are TGTGCCAGCAGTCGCCCGGGACAGGGAAGAACTGAAGCTTTCTTT. Translating gives CASSRPGQGRTEAFF.

This clonotype has a handful of counts. The chain has TRBV29-1 and TRBJ2-7; no firm D call. Germline values: CDR1 SQVTM, CDR2 ANQGSEA. This CDR3 region has 13 residues. With 7 bases removed from V and 5 bases from J, the gap between germline ends came to 18 bases. The CDR3 DNA reads as TGCAGCGCCTCAGCTACTAACTTGCACGAGCAGTACTTC. This codes for CSASATNLHEQYF.

There are a few counts of this clonotype. The rearrangement links TRBV2 to TRBJ2-7; TRBD1 is a possible D gene (5 bases). The J call may be in error: the DNA end matches TRBJ2-4 better. Germline CDR1 is SNHLY and CDR2 is FYNNEI. The CDR3 is made up of 16 amino acids. The CDR3 region has the DNA TGTGCCAGCAGTGATTCTCCAGGGCTAAGTGGAAACATTCAGTACTTC. Translating it yields CASSDSPGLSGNIQYF.

In this sample, this clonotype turned up a few times. The chain combines TRBV5-1 with TRBJ2-4; weak D call: TRBD1 (6 bases). The CDR3 consists of 15 residues. The germline V gene encodes CDR1 SGHRS and CDR2 YFSETQ. Trimming removed 2 bases at V and 0 bases at J, with 9 bases between. CDR3 in amino acids: CASSLRGSAKNIQYF. DNA of the CDR3: TGCGCCAGCAGCTTAAGGGGGTCAGCCAAAAACATTCAGTACTTC.

On this clonotype itself: Mismatch with germline at one junction end may stem from a read error. The CDR3 reads CATHGQNNEQLF. CDR3 nucleotides: TGTGCCACCCACGGACAGAACAATGAGCAGTTATTC. The rearrangement joins TRBV10-3 to TRBJ2-1; D might be TRBD1 (6 bases). The CDR3 loop spans 12 amino acids. Germline-derived CDR1 and CDR2 are ENHRY and SYGVKD.

This chain connects TRBV20-1 to TRBJ1-6, with D possibly matching TRBD1 (5 bases). Per the germline V gene, CDR1 is DFQATT and CDR2 is SNEGSKA (reference sequence). The CDR3 runs to 15 residues. Trimming shortened V by 0 bases and J by 7 bases, and 13 bases separated the two germline ends. The CDR3 DNA reads TGCAGTGCTAGAGATCAGGGAGGGTCCAATTCACCCCTCCACTTT. Amino acids: CSARDQGGSNSPLHF.

The chain couples TRBV7-2 to TRBJ2-1, with a possible D match to TRBD1 (6 bases). V shed 3 bases and J shed 10 bases, with 22 bases lying between them. The CDR3 contains 16 residues. The germline V gene has CDR1 SGHTA and CDR2 FQGNSA. The CDR3 sequence: CASSFPGGLLRREQFF. For the CDR3, the DNA is TGTGCCAGCAGCTTTCCTGGGGGCCTCCTTCGAAGAGAGCAGTTCTTC.

As for this clonotype: A read error is possible here, since a much larger clone lies one base away. The chain links TRBV10-2 to TRBJ1-2, with D unresolved. CDR1 and CDR2 (germline): WSHSY, SAAADI. This CDR3 contains 13 residues. DNA of the CDR3: TGCGCCCGCAGTGAGTGGGAAGGGTATGGCTACACCTTC. It specifies CARSEWEGYGYTF.